The clone carrying this T cell receptor (beta chain) has only a few counts. In the authors' workflow: Counts of nucleated cells, estimated from reference gene primer amplification, were obtained. Data came from immunoSEQ multiplex PCR; TCRdb stores just in-frame clones and leaves some out. The V and J calls and clone size come from that table; D and trimming were worked out from the DNA. The table records some 59,000 clones, more than 70% of them present only once. This sample stems from a study of blood T cell repertoires in COVID-19. Overall study: PBMCs, B-cell-depleted T cells, or T cells were the source of the cDNA or gDNA that made up the material.

Seattle's enrolled individuals joined amid active infection and were then monitored longitudinally. From germline, CDR1 is SQVTM and CDR2 ANQGSEA. The CDR3 is 12 amino acids. Trimming left V 0 bases short and J 7 bases short, with 7 bases between. The material sequenced was peripheral blood. V usage is TRBV29-1 and J usage is TRBJ2-1; possibly TRBD2 for D (6 bases). The TCR sequence derives from a man aged 30 to 45 with COVID-19, enrolled during active disease. In nucleotides, the CDR3 is TGCAGCGTTGAAGATGGAGGGAATGAGCAGTTCTTC. Amino acids: CSVEDGGNEQFF.